Sequencing of this T cell receptor beta chain was carried out in a study of cytomegalovirus exposure and HLA in healthy donors. Study-level findings and limits: Researchers reported from a later analysis that most CMV-associated TCR beta chains appeared HLA-restricted. Most TCR sequences proved rare, with some public TCRs found in many donors. Presence/absence analyses took donor sequencing depth as roughly uniform. Later analysis identified a missense DCLRE1C variant that was linked to TCR beta V- and J-gene trimming.

V was clipped by 5 bases and J by 2 bases, with 19 bases between them. Germline CDR1 is WSHSY and CDR2 is SAAADI. This CDR3 contains 16 residues. The study ran its PCR with 60 Vbeta and 13 Jbeta primers. TCRdb keeps only in-frame clones here, not all; method: immunoSEQ multiplex PCR. The repertoire holds around 250,000 clones, with around 80% as singletons. Details on this clone: Its antigen is not known.

The receptor's source is a woman in her sixties in good health and CMV-seropositive. The chain couples TRBV10-2 to TRBJ2-7, with TRBD1 as a possible D gene (6 bases). Sequences were obtained from PBMCs. CDR3 in DNA: TGCGCCAGCAGTTACGCCGGGACAACTAGAACCTACGAGCAGTACTTC. Translating gives CASSYAGTTRTYEQYF.